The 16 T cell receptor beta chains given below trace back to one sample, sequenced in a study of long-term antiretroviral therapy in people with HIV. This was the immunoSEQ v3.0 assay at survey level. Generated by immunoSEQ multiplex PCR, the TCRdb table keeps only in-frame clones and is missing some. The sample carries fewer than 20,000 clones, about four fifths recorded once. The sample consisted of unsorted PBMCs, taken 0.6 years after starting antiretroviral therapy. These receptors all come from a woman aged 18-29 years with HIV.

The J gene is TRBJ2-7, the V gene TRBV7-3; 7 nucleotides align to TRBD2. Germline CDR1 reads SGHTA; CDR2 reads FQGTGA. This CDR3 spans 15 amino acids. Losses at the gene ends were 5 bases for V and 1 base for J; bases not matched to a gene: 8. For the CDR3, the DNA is TGTGCCAGCAGCCCACGGGGCGGGAGTTCCTACGAGCAGTACTTC. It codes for CASSPRGGSSYEQYF.

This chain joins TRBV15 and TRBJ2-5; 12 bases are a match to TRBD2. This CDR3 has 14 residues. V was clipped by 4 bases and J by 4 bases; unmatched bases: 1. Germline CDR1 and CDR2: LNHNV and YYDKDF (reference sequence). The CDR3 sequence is CATSTTSGRETQYF. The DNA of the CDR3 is TGTGCCACCAGCACGACTAGCGGGAGAGAGACCCAGTACTTC.

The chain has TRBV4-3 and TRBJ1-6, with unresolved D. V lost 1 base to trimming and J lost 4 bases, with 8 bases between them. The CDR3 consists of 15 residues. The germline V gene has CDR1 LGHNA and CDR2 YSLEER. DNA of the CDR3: TGCGCCAGCAGCCAAGTGGGCAGTTATAATTCACCCCTCCACTTT. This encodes CASSQVGSYNSPLHF.

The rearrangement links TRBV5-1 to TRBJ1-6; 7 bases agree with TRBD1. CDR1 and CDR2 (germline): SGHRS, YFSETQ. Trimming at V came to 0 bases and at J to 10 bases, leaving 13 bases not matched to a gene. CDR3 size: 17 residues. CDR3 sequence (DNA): TGCGCCAGCAGCTTGGGGCCTAGGGGGCAAGATGGATCACCCCTCCACTTT. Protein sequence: CASSLGPRGQDGSPLHF.

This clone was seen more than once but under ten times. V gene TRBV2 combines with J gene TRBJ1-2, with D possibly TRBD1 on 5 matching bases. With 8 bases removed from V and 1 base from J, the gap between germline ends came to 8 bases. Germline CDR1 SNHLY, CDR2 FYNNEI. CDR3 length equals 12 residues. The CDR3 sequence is CASSGGNYGYTF. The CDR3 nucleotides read TGTGCCAGCTCTGGGGGTAACTATGGCTACACCTTC.

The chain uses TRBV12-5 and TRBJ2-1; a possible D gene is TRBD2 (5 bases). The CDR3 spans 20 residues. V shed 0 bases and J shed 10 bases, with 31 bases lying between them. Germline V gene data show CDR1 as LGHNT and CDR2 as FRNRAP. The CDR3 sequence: CASGLVSPKVKRDWTGEQFF. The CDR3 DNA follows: TGTGCTAGTGGTTTGGTAAGCCCCAAGGTGAAGCGTGACTGGACGGGGGAGCAGTTCTTC.

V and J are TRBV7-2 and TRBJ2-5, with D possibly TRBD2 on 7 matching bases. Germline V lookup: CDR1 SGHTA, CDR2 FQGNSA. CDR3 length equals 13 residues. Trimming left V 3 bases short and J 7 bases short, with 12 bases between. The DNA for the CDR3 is TGTGCCAGCAGCTTTAAGGGGGAGGGGACCCAGTACTTC. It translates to CASSFKGEGTQYF.

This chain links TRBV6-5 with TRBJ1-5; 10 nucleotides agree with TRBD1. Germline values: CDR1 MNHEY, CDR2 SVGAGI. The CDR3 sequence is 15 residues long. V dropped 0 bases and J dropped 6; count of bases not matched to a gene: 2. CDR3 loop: CASSYSGTGVQPQHF. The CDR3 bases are TGTGCCAGCAGTTACTCCGGGACAGGGGTTCAGCCCCAGCATTTT.

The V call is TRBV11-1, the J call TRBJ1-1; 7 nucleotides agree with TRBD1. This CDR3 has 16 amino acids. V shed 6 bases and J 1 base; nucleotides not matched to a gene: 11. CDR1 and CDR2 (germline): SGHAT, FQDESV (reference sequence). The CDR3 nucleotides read TGTGCCAGCAGGCTCAGACAGGGAATCCCGAACACTGAAGCTTTCTTT. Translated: CASRLRQGIPNTEAFF. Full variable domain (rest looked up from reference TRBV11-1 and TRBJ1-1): EAEVAQSPRYKITEKSQAVAFWCDPISGHATLYWYRQILGQGPELLVQFQDESVVDDSQLPKDRFSAERLKGVDSTLKIQPAELGDSAMYLCASRLRQGIPNTEAFFGQGTRLTVV.

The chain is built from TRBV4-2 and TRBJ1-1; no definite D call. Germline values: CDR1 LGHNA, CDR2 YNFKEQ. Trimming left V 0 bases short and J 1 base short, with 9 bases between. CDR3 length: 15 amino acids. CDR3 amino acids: CASSQERHPNTEAFF. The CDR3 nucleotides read TGTGCCAGCAGCCAAGAGAGACACCCGAACACTGAAGCTTTCTTT.

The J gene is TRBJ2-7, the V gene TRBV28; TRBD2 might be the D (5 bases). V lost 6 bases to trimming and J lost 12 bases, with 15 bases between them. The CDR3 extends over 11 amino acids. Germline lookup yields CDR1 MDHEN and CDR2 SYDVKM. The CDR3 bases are TGTGCCAGCAGCAGTCGGGGTGGGTGGTACTTC. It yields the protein CASSSRGGWYF.

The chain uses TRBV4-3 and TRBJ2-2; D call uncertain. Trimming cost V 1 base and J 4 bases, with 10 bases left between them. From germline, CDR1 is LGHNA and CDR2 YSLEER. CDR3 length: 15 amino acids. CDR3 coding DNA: TGCGCCAGCAGCCAAGCTGAGCTCGGCACCGGGGAGCTGTTTTTT. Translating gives CASSQAELGTGELFF.

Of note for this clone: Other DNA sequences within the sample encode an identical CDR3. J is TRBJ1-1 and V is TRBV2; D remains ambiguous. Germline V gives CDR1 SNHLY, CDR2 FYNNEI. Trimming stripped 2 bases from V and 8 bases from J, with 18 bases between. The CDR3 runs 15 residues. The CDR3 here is CASSESVATVTEAFF. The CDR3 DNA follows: TGTGCCAGCAGTGAAAGCGTGGCAACGGTTACAGAAGCTTTCTTT.

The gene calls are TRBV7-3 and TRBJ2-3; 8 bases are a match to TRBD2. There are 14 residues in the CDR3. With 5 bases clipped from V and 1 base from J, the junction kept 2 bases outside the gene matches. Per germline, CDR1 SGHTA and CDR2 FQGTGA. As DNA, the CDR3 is TGTGCCAGCAGCCCGACTAGCGGCACAGATACGCAGTATTTT. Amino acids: CASSPTSGTDTQYF.

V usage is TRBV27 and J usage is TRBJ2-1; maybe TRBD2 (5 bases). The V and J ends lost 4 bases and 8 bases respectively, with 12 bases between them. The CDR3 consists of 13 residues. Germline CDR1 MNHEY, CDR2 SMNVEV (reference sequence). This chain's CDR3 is CASSYSGGDEQFF. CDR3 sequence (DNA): TGTGCCAGCAGTTACTCCGGAGGCGATGAGCAGTTCTTC.

As DNA, the CDR3 is TGCGCCAGCAGCCCGCTACCGACAGGGCGACCTTTCTTT. Residues: CASSPLPTGRPFF. The rearrangement uses TRBV5-1 and TRBJ1-1; 7 bases are a match to TRBD1. This CDR3 is 13 amino acids long. V was clipped by 4 bases and J by 12 bases; unmatched bases: 12. Germline assignment: CDR1 SGHRS and CDR2 YFSETQ.